The clone carrying this TCR beta chain showed up many times. The CDR3 is 14 amino acids. V was cut by 0 bases and J by 6 bases, with 9 bases left in between. CDR1 is SGHAT and CDR2 is FQNNGV in the germline V gene. The investigators amplified TCR beta CDR3 regions from RNA transcripts. HTBI primers were used for first-round RT-PCR of the TCR CDR3. Each CDR3 protein is one row after TCRdb ran MiXCR on the multiplex PCR reads. The sample contains around 600,000 distinct CDR3 sequences, less than 20% of which appear only once. These data come from a study of T cells in Graves' hyperthyroidism and ophthalmopathy.

V gene TRBV11-2 combines with J gene TRBJ2-1, with D uncertain. Sequenced: blood. The receptor was isolated from a woman in her 30s with Graves' hyperthyroidism. CDR3 DNA: TGTGCCAGCAGCTTAGAGTCTCCGGCCAATGAGCAGTTCTTC. Translation gives CASSLESPANEQFF.